A single sample is the source of the 12 T cell receptor beta chains below, sequenced in a study of blood T cell dynamics during melanoma immunotherapy. The sample's time point: week 3, after first cycle of checkpoint inhibitor. Clones were sequenced by immunoSEQ multiplex PCR, and TCRdb holds only the in-frame ones, with some missing. The repertoire holds roughly 30,000 clones, roughly 83% seen once, with under 13% in the top ten. The sample was blood, taken from a patient treated with checkpoint blockade. Receptors were obtained from a human donor with melanoma.

V gene TRBV5-6 combines with J gene TRBJ2-1; D gene ambiguous. The CDR3 is made up of 15 amino acids. From germline, CDR1 is SGHDT and CDR2 YYEEEE. V lost 0 bases, J lost 0 bases, and 7 bases lay in between. The DNA of the CDR3 is TGTGCCAGCAGCTTGGCGTCAGTCTCCTACAATGAGCAGTTCTTC. This gives the protein CASSLASVSYNEQFF.

This sequence joins TRBV21-1 and TRBJ1-5; TRBD1 was called by the table and not checked on the DNA. TRBV21-1 is a recognized pseudogene. The CDR3 is 21 residues long. This chain's CDR3 is CASPLCSDRGLPHLQNQPQHF. The CDR3, as DNA: TGTGCCAGCCCCCTCTGCTCGGACAGGGGACTCCCCCATCTTCAAAATCAGCCCCAGCATTTT.

In its sample, this clone was seen once. The rearrangement links TRBV4-3 to TRBJ2-3; 9 nucleotides agree with TRBD1. The J segment lost 5 bases and the V segment lost 3 bases, leaving 6 bases of the junction unmatched. Germline CDR1 and CDR2: LGHNA and YSLEER. There are 15 residues in the CDR3. CDR3 residues: CASSQETGGRDTQYF. Written as DNA, the CDR3 is TGCGCCAGCAGCCAGGAGACAGGGGGTCGAGATACGCAGTATTTT.

Remarks on this clone: Other nucleotide sequences from this sample produce the same CDR3. The V call is TRBV27, the J call TRBJ1-1; 9 nucleotides line up with TRBD1. Trimming at V came to 5 bases and at J to 1 base, leaving 2 bases not matched to a gene. Germline V CDR1 and CDR2: MNHEY, SMNVEV (reference sequence). The CDR3 has 14 amino acids. CDR3 in DNA: TGTGCCAGCAGTCTGGGACAGGGGAACACTGAAGCTTTCTTT. Its translation: CASSLGQGNTEAFF.

The gene calls are TRBV4-3 and TRBJ2-7; D possibly uses TRBD1 or TRBD2 (6 bases each). Looked up from germline, CDR1 is LGHNA and CDR2 is YSLEER. V gave up 0 bases and J gave up 5 bases, with 14 bases separating them. This CDR3 spans 15 amino acids. The CDR3 region is CASSQDHGRGDEQYF. DNA of the CDR3: TGCGCCAGCAGCCAAGATCACGGTAGGGGGGACGAGCAGTACTTC.

This rearrangement joins TRBV19 to TRBJ1-3; D may be TRBD1 (5 bases). This CDR3 has 17 residues. V was pared by 3 bases and J by 0 bases, with 15 bases between. CDR1 is LNHDA, CDR2 SQIVND, per germline (reference sequence). CDR3 DNA sequence: TGTGCCAGTAGTATTCAGGGACTTAGCTTCTCTGGAAACACCATATATTTT. This translates into CASSIQGLSFSGNTIYF.

The chain couples TRBV29-1 to TRBJ1-2; 7 bases match TRBD1. The CDR3 spans 12 residues. Germline CDR1 is SQVTM and CDR2 is ANQGSEA. J was trimmed by 7 bases and V by 6 bases; bases with no gene match: 8. The CDR3 is CSVGDRAGGYTF. CDR3 sequence (DNA): TGCAGCGTCGGAGACAGGGCCGGTGGCTACACCTTC.

CDR3 nucleotides: TGCGCCAGCAGCCAAGGACCAGGAGACCGCAATCAGCCCCAGCATTTT. Translation: CASSQGPGDRNQPQHF. The chain couples TRBV4-1 to TRBJ1-5; the D is unclear. Germline CDR1 reads MGHRA; CDR2 reads YSYEKL. V lost 1 base to trimming and J lost 2 bases, with 12 bases between them. This CDR3 has 16 residues.

The V call is TRBV4-1, the J call TRBJ2-7; D may be TRBD1 (5 bases). Germline V gives CDR1 MGHRA, CDR2 YSYEKL. The CDR3 extends over 14 amino acids. Trimming shortened V by 1 base and J by 5 bases, and 12 bases separated the two germline ends. The CDR3 loop is CASSQVAGNHEQYF. CDR3 nucleotides: TGCGCCAGCAGCCAAGTGGCAGGGAACCACGAGCAGTACTTC.

The chain couples TRBV27 to TRBJ1-5; unclear D gene. The V end was cut by 3 bases, the J end by 5 bases, with 8 bases between. Germline assignment: CDR1 MNHEY and CDR2 SMNVEV (reference sequence). The CDR3 is 13 residues long. The CDR3 loop is CASSFVLDQPQHF. As DNA, the CDR3 is TGTGCCAGCAGTTTTGTGTTGGATCAGCCCCAGCATTTT.

A few counts support this clone. This chain links TRBV6-1 with TRBJ1-4, with a possible D match to TRBD1 (5 bases). V lost 3 bases, J lost 5 bases, and 16 bases lay in between. The length of the CDR3 is 16 residues. Per the germline V gene, CDR1 is MNHNS and CDR2 is SASEGT. CDR3 sequence reads: CASSDPWGRLNEKLFF. The CDR3 DNA sequence: TGTGCCAGCAGTGATCCTTGGGGGAGACTGAATGAAAAACTGTTTTTT.

The rearrangement links TRBV27 to TRBJ2-3; 8 bases are a match to TRBD2. The CDR3 loop spans 16 amino acids. Germline CDR1 reads MNHEY; CDR2 reads SMNVEV (reference sequence). V was pared by 4 bases and J by 0 bases, with 6 bases of the junction left unmatched. The CDR3, as DNA: TGTGCCAGCAGTTCCACCGGGACTAGGAGCACAGATACGCAGTATTTT. Amino acids: CASSSTGTRSTDTQYF.